This TCR beta chain was sequenced in a study of identical twins. TCRdb redid the calling of the 5' RACE reads with MiXCR, one entry per CDR3 protein. The sample lists about 690,000 distinct CDR3 sequences, roughly 6.2% occurring once. CDR3 length: 15 residues. Germline CDR1 SGHTA, CDR2 FQGNSA. The germline V and J ends were trimmed by 3 bases and 5 bases, with 16 bases remaining between them. The sequencing sample was made of naive T cells sorted from blood. This chain joins TRBV7-2 and TRBJ2-5; D gene uncertain. This receptor was identified in a man younger than 35 in good health. The CDR3 loop is CASSFSGPQQETQYF. CDR3 bases: TGTGCCAGCAGCTTCTCAGGACCCCAGCAGGAGACCCAGTACTTC.